Below, 27 T cell receptor beta chains from the same sample are listed, as sequenced in a study of T cell repertoires in aging, cancer and after chemotherapy. Rearranged V-D-J TRB sequences were amplified with a mixed TRB-A/B primer pool. TCRdb re-derived calls from the multiplex PCR reads in MiXCR, one entry per CDR3 protein. Of more than 15,000 distinct CDR3 sequences listed, 50% are singletons. Peripheral blood genomic DNA, not sorted cells or RNA, was the template. Sequencing input: blood. These receptors originate from a human donor in good health.

V gene TRBV19 combines with J gene TRBJ2-1, with 7 positions matching TRBD1. The CDR3 has 15 residues. Trimming took 2 bases from V and 3 from J; bases not matched to a gene: 4. Germline V gives CDR1 LNHDA, CDR2 SQIVND (reference sequence). The CDR3 protein is CASSIPRTGYNEQFF. DNA for the CDR3: TGTGCCAGTAGTATACCCCGGACAGGCTACAATGAGCAGTTCTTC.

The chain has TRBV27 and TRBJ2-2; no clear D. Between the trimmed V and J ends, which lost 1 base and 0 bases, there was a span of 3 bases. CDR1 is MNHEY and CDR2 is SMNVEV in the germline V gene (reference sequence). The CDR3 runs 14 residues. CDR3 bases: TGTGCCAGCAGTTTATTGGCGAACACCGGGGAGCTGTTTTTT. It encodes CASSLLANTGELFF.

This chain uses TRBV29-1 with TRBJ2-1; D is possibly TRBD1 (5 bases). The germline gives CDR1 SQVTM, CDR2 ANQGSEA. The CDR3 loop spans 17 amino acids. Deletions cut 7 bases from V and 3 bases from J, with 25 bases between. For the CDR3, the DNA is TGCAGCGCCGCACCGCTCGTTACAGGACACTTCTACAATGAGCAGTTCTTC. It codes for CSAAPLVTGHFYNEQFF.

This chain uses TRBV6-2 or TRBV6-3 with TRBJ2-1; D perhaps matches TRBD2 (6 bases). V gave up 7 bases and J gave up 3 bases, with 13 bases separating them. Per germline, CDR1 MNHEY and CDR2 SVGEGT. The CDR3 extends over 14 amino acids. CDR3 DNA sequence: TGTGCCAGCACTCGGAGGGGCGACTACAATGAGCAGTTCTTC. This codes for CASTRRGDYNEQFF.

In its sample, this clonotype was seen a few times. The J gene is TRBJ1-2, the V gene TRBV5-6; TRBD1 is a possible D gene (6 bases). The germline V gene encodes CDR1 SGHDT and CDR2 YYEEEE. Trimming took 4 bases from V and 3 from J, leaving 13 bases between them. The CDR3 spans 14 residues. In nucleotides, the CDR3 is TGTGCCAGCAGCCCAAGGGGGGAACACTATGGCTACACCTTC. Its protein is CASSPRGEHYGYTF. The whole variable domain, filled in from reference TRBV5-6 and TRBJ1-2, reads DAGVTQSPTHLIKTRGQQVTLRCSPKSGHDTVSWYQQALGQGPQFIFQYYEEEERQRGNFPDRFSGHQFPNYSSELNVNALLLGDSALYLCASSPRGEHYGYTFGSGTRLTVV.

CDR3 nucleotides: TGTGCCACTTCGACTATTACGATCCACGAGCAGTACTTC. Its protein is CATSTITIHEQYF. V and J are TRBV27 and TRBJ2-7; maybe TRBD2 (5 bases). Germline V gives CDR1 MNHEY, CDR2 SMNVEV (reference sequence). Trimming left V 10 bases short and J 5 bases short, with 18 bases between. The CDR3 sequence is 13 residues long.

This clonotype was counted only a few times. The chain combines TRBV30 with TRBJ2-5; TRBD2 is a possible D gene (5 bases). The CDR3 spans 13 residues. The germline V gene encodes CDR1 GTSNPN and CDR2 SVGIG (reference sequence). Between the trimmed V and J ends, which lost 5 bases and 2 bases, there was a span of 12 bases. The CDR3 DNA sequence: TGTGCCTGGCGGGCGGGTAGTCAAGAGACCCAGTACTTC. This codes for CAWRAGSQETQYF.

The rearrangement joins TRBV12-3 or TRBV12-4 to TRBJ1-1; no reliable D call. Trimming left V 7 bases short and J 3 bases short, with 6 bases between. CDR3 length: 11 residues. CDR3 sequence: CASIEDTEAFF. Here the CDR3 DNA reads TGTGCCAGCATTGAAGACACTGAAGCTTTCTTT.

The chain has TRBV19 and TRBJ1-2; 11 bases are a match to TRBD1. Germline-derived CDR1 and CDR2 are LNHDA and SQIVND (reference sequence). The junction had 5 bases not matched to a gene; V was cut back by 4 bases and J by 4 bases. The CDR3 totals 15 residues. The CDR3 nucleotides are TGTGCCAGTAGTACAACGGGACAGGGGGGCTATGGCTACACCTTC. As protein: CASSTTGQGGYGYTF.

CDR3 DNA sequence: TGTGCCAGCAGTGAAGCTAGTACAGCCGCTAATGAAAAACTGTTTTTT. Its protein is CASSEASTAANEKLFF. The J gene is TRBJ1-4, the V gene TRBV6-5; D ambiguous. Germline V gene data show CDR1 as MNHEY and CDR2 as SVGAGI. This CDR3 contains 16 residues. Trimming left V 5 bases short and J 3 bases short, with 16 bases between.

This clonotype was detected a few times. V is TRBV15 and J is TRBJ2-5; D call uncertain. Germline assignment: CDR1 LNHNV and CDR2 YYDKDF (reference sequence). The CDR3 runs to 13 residues. The V end lost 4 bases, the J end lost 1 base, and 7 bases lay between the germline ends. The CDR3 coding sequence is TGTGCCACCAGCAAAGGCTCCCAAGAGACCCAGTACTTC. Translated, it gives CATSKGSQETQYF.

V usage is TRBV19 and J usage is TRBJ2-1; the match to TRBD2 covers 8 bases. The CDR3 length is 14 residues. V gave up 7 bases and J gave up 8 bases; unmatched junction bases: 10. The germline CDR1 and CDR2 sequences are LNHDA and SQIVND (reference sequence). CDR3 residues: CASTPGSGSDEQFF. CDR3 coding DNA: TGTGCCAGTACCCCAGGGAGCGGGAGCGATGAGCAGTTCTTC.

The V gene is TRBV12-3 or TRBV12-4, the J gene TRBJ1-2; the match to TRBD1 covers 12 bases. V shed 5 bases, J shed 10 bases, and the junction held 5 bases outside the gene matches. The CDR3 extends over 13 amino acids. This CDR3 reads CASSVTGQGAYTF. For the CDR3, the DNA is TGTGCCAGCAGTGTCACGGGACAGGGGGCCTACACCTTC.

This clonotype was seen a handful of times. The chain carries TRBV18 and TRBJ2-4; 7 bases fit TRBD1. The V segment lost 5 bases and the J segment 4 bases; nucleotides outside the gene matches: 8. The CDR3 is 15 residues long. Germline CDR1 and CDR2: KGHSH and LQKENI. The CDR3 region is CASSNQGVVKNIQYF. The CDR3 bases are TGTGCCAGCTCAAATCAGGGGGTGGTAAAAAACATTCAGTACTTC.

This clonotype was counted only a few times. This sequence joins TRBV12-3 or TRBV12-4 and TRBJ2-2, with D perhaps TRBD1 or TRBD2 (6 bases each). V lost 3 bases and J 6 bases, leaving 11 bases between the germline ends. CDR3 length: 14 amino acids. Here the CDR3 DNA reads TGTGCCAGCAGTTTGATGAGGGGGGCCGGGGAGCTGTTTTTT. This translates into CASSLMRGAGELFF.

The chain carries TRBV5-6 and TRBJ1-5, with unresolved D. The ends were cut back, 1 base at V and 0 bases at J, with 11 bases in the middle. CDR3 size: 16 residues. Germline lookup yields CDR1 SGHDT and CDR2 YYEEEE. The CDR3 DNA follows: TGTGCCAGCAGCTTGTGGCGGACGTCTAGCAATCAGCCCCAGCATTTT. This codes for CASSLWRTSSNQPQHF. Looking up the rest from reference TRBV5-6 and TRBJ1-5 gives the full variable domain: DAGVTQSPTHLIKTRGQQVTLRCSPKSGHDTVSWYQQALGQGPQFIFQYYEEEERQRGNFPDRFSGHQFPNYSSELNVNALLLGDSALYLCASSLWRTSSNQPQHFGDGTRLSIL.

The genes are TRBV11-1 and TRBJ1-2; 9 positions match TRBD1. Trimming took 4 bases from V and 5 from J; bases not matched to a gene: 5. This CDR3 region has 14 residues. Per the germline V gene, CDR1 is SGHAT and CDR2 is FQDESV (reference sequence). The CDR3 region has the DNA TGTGCCAGCAGCTCGGACAGGGGCGGATATGGCTACACCTTC. Amino acids: CASSSDRGGYGYTF.

This clonotype came up a few times. The J gene is TRBJ2-7, the V gene TRBV27; perhaps TRBD2 as D (5 bases). Trimming shortened V by 0 bases and J by 1 base, and 10 bases separated the two germline ends. This CDR3 has 15 residues. The germline V gene encodes CDR1 MNHEY and CDR2 SMNVEV (reference sequence). The CDR3 is CASSLSSGASYEQYF. The CDR3 region has the DNA TGTGCCAGCAGTTTATCGAGCGGAGCGTCCTACGAGCAGTACTTC.

V gene TRBV7-6 combines with J gene TRBJ2-7, with 8 bases aligning to TRBD1. Trimming at V came to 4 bases and at J to 1 base, leaving 6 bases not matched to a gene. This CDR3 has 15 residues. Germline CDR1 is SGHVS and CDR2 is FNYEAQ. The CDR3: CASSSTGDESYEQYF. Here the CDR3 DNA reads TGTGCCAGCAGCTCGACAGGGGACGAATCCTACGAGCAGTACTTC.

The chain uses TRBV6-5 and TRBJ2-7; D may be TRBD1 (6 bases). V lost 5 bases to trimming and J lost 3 bases, with 11 bases between them. The germline V gene encodes CDR1 MNHEY and CDR2 SVGAGI. The CDR3 extends over 13 amino acids. CDR3 nucleotides: TGTGCCAGCAGTGGGGACATAGACTACGAGCAGTACTTC. Protein sequence: CASSGDIDYEQYF.

The gene calls are TRBV6-6 and TRBJ2-2; 9 bases map to TRBD1. The trim removed 0 bases at V and 4 bases at J, leaving 6 bases unmatched. Germline V lookup: CDR1 MNHNY, CDR2 SVGAGI (reference sequence). This CDR3 has 17 residues. CDR3 amino acids: CASSYSSGTGFTGELFF. In DNA form, the CDR3 reads TGTGCCAGCAGTTACTCGAGCGGGACAGGGTTCACCGGGGAGCTGTTTTTT.

This clonotype was picked up a small number of times. The chain is built from TRBV27 and TRBJ2-1, with D hard to call. CDR3 length: 12 amino acids. Germline CDR1 MNHEY, CDR2 SMNVEV (reference sequence). V was clipped by 0 bases and J by 6 bases, with 3 bases between them. CDR3 DNA: TGTGCCAGCAGTTTATCAAGCAATGAGCAGTTCTTC. Protein: CASSLSSNEQFF.

This chain links TRBV5-4 with TRBJ2-7; TRBD1 agrees at 9 bases. This CDR3 spans 15 amino acids. Germline V gene sequence: CDR1 SGHNT, CDR2 YYREEE (reference sequence). Germline trimming cut 5 bases from V and 2 bases from J; bases unmatched to any gene: 8. The CDR3 DNA sequence: TGTGCCAGCAGTTTACCGGGACAGGGTGCCTACGAGCAGTACTTC. Amino acids: CASSLPGQGAYEQYF.

This clonotype has a single count. The CDR3 reads CASKLGQGTYNEQFF. DNA of the CDR3: TGTGCCAGTAAACTGGGACAGGGCACCTACAATGAGCAGTTCTTC. V usage is TRBV19 and J usage is TRBJ2-1; TRBD1 matches at 9 bases. Germline loops: CDR1 LNHDA, CDR2 SQIVND (reference sequence). The CDR3 has 15 amino acids. The junction had 6 bases not matched to a gene; V was cut back by 7 bases and J by 2 bases.

This clonotype was picked up a small number of times. Here the CDR3 DNA reads TGTGCCAGCGGGTTCTCTGGGGCCAACGTCCTGACTTTC. As protein: CASGFSGANVLTF. This chain joins TRBV13 and TRBJ2-6; D gene ambiguous. V was clipped by 8 bases and J by 0 bases, with 5 bases between them. The CDR3 extends over 13 amino acids. Looked up from germline, CDR1 is PRHDT and CDR2 is FYEKMQ (reference sequence).

CDR3 DNA sequence: TGTGCCAGCAGCCGCCAGCCCATTCCCACAGAGACCCAGTACTTC. Its protein is CASSRQPIPTETQYF. The chain recombines TRBV6-2 or TRBV6-3 with TRBJ2-5, with D unresolved. The CDR3 covers 15 residues. CDR1 is MNHEY, CDR2 SVGEGT, per germline. The germline V and J ends were trimmed by 6 bases and 4 bases, with 18 bases remaining between them.

The V and J genes are TRBV19 and TRBJ2-7; 14 bases align to TRBD2. The CDR3 runs to 20 residues. The V gene's germline CDR1 is LNHDA and CDR2 SQIVND (reference sequence). V was pared by 5 bases and J by 3 bases, with 18 bases of the junction left unmatched. The DNA for the CDR3 is TGTGCCAGTAGTGTATCTAGCGCCGGGACTAGCGGGAGTGTGGTCTACGAGCAGTACTTC. It translates to CASSVSSAGTSGSVVYEQYF.